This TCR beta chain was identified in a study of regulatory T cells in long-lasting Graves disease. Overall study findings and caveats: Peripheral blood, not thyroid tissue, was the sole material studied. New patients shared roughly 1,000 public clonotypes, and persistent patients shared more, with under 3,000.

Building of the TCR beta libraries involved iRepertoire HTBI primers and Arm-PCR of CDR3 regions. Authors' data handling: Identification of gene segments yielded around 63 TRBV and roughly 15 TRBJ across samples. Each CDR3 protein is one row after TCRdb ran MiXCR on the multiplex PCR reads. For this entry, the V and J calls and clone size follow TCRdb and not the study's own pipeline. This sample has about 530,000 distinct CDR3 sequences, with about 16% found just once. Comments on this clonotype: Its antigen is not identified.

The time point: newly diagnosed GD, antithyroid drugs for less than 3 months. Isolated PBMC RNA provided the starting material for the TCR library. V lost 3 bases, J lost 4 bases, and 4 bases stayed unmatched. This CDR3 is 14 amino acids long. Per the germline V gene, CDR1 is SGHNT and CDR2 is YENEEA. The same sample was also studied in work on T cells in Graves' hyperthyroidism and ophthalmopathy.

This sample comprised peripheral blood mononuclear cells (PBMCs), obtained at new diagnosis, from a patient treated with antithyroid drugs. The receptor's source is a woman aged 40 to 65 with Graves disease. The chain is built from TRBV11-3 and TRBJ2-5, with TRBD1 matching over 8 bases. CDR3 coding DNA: TGTGCCAGCAGCTTCACCGGGACAGGAGAGACCCAGTACTTC. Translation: CASSFTGTGETQYF. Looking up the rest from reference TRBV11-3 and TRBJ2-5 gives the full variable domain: EAGVVQSPRYKIIEKKQPVAFWCNPISGHNTLYWYLQNLGQGPELLIRYENEEAVDDSQLPKDRFSAERLKGVDSTLKIQPAELGDSAVYLCASSFTGTGETQYFGPGTRLLVL.